This T cell receptor beta chain was found in a study of T-cell reconstitution after alpha-beta-depleted transplantation in children. The TCRbeta library incorporated unique molecular identifiers. TCRdb redid the calling of the PCR reads with MiXCR, one entry per CDR3 protein. The table shows 350,000 to 400,000 distinct CDR3 sequences, with 13% occurring only once. Looked up from germline, CDR1 is ENHRY and CDR2 is SYGVKD. Unmatched junction bases numbered 6, after V lost 2 bases and J lost 8 bases. The CDR3 consists of 15 residues. This clonotype was detected ten times or more. This sequence originates from a human donor who donated a stem cell graft to a child with Fanconi anemia. This sequence joins TRBV10-3 and TRBJ2-1, with 10 bases fitting TRBD1. Source: PBMCs, taken from the stem cell graft. As DNA, the CDR3 is TGTGCCATCAGTGAGGGGACAGGGGTGGTGGATGAGCAGTTCTTC. It specifies CAISEGTGVVDEQFF.